The T cell receptor beta chain under discussion was sequenced for a study of blood T cells in healthy people across ages. As regards this clonotype: Its antigen is not identified.

The CDR3 covers 15 residues. The germline gives CDR1 DFQATT, CDR2 SNEGSKA (reference sequence). After removal of 1 base from V and 5 bases from J, the junction contained 7 bases not matched to a gene. Findings and caveats of the study: While age rose, TCR beta diversity per million T cells dropped in a roughly linear way.

In terms of origin and age, donors were healthy Caucasian individuals from Russia aged 6 to 90. Alongside a J-beta primer mix, a sample-barcoded 5' primer served in a second PCR lasting about 7 to 11 cycles. TCRdb re-called the 5' RACE reads with MiXCR, one entry per CDR3 protein. Of 800,000 or so distinct CDR3 sequences listed, less than 80% are singletons. The source is a man aged 25-40 years in good health. The sample taken for sequencing was blood. The rearrangement uses TRBV20-1 and TRBJ2-3; 9 bases map to TRBD2. CDR3 in DNA: TGCAGTGCTAGAGTGGCGGGGGGGCCACAAGATACGCAGTATTTT. It encodes CSARVAGGPQDTQYF.